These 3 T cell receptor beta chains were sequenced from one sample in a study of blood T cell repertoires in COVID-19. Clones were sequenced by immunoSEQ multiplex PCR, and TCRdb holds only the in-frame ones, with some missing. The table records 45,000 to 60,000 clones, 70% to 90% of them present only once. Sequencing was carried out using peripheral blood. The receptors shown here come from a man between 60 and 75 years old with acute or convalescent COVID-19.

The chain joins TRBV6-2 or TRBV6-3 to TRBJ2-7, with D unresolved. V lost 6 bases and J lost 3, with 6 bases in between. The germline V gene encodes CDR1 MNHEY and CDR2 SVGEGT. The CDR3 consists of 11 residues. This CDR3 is CASSPNYEQYF. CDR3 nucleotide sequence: TGTGCCAGCAGCCCCAACTACGAGCAGTACTTC.

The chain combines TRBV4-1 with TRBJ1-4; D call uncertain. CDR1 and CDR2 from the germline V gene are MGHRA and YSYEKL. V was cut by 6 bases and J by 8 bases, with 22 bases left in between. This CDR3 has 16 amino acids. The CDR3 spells CASRSHGRSGGEKLFF. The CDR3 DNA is TGCGCCAGCAGATCCCACGGACGGTCCGGAGGGGAAAAACTGTTTTTT.

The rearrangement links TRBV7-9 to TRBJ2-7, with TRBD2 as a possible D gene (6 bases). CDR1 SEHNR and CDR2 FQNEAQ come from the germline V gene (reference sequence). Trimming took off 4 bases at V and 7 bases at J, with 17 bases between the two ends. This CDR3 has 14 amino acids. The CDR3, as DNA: TGTGCCAGCAGCTCTCTTGTGGGCGCGGGGGAGCAGTACTTC. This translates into CASSSLVGAGEQYF.